A single sample gave rise to the 31 T cell receptor beta chains below, sequenced in a study of T cell clones after liver transplantation. TCRdb's copy holds only in-frame clones and misses some; the assay was immunoSEQ multiplex PCR. The sample consists of 98,000 or so clones, 82% of them appearing once. The material was CD4+ T cells from blood, obtained before liver transplant. The receptors originated from a human donor who received a liver transplant.

This clone has only one observation. This chain connects TRBV7-8 to TRBJ2-7; D is perhaps TRBD1 (5 bases). V dropped 1 base and J dropped 7 bases, with 20 bases sitting between them. The CDR3 is 16 amino acids. Per the germline V gene, CDR1 is SGHVS and CDR2 is FQNEAQ. The CDR3 nucleotides read TGTGCCAGCAGCTTAGGTCTAGGCGGACACCGGCGAGAGCAGTACTTC. This codes for CASSLGLGGHRREQYF.

This rearrangement joins TRBV11-2 to TRBJ2-5, with D maybe TRBD2 (5 bases). Germline V lookup: CDR1 SGHAT, CDR2 FQNNGV. The V and J ends lost 1 base and 9 bases respectively, with 12 bases between them. The CDR3 totals 13 residues. Here the CDR3 DNA reads TGTGCCAGCAGCTTAGGGGAACTAGTTTCCCAGTACTTC. Translated, it gives CASSLGELVSQYF. Full variable domain (missing parts from reference TRBV11-2 and TRBJ2-5): EAGVAQSPRYKIIEKRQSVAFWCNPISGHATLYWYQQILGQGPKLLIQFQNNGVVDDSQLPKDRFSAERLKGVDSTLKIQPAKLEDSAVYLCASSLGELVSQYFGPGTRLLVL.

This clone was seen a few times. This chain joins TRBV27 and TRBJ2-7; D may be TRBD2 (7 bases). This CDR3 contains 15 residues. V was trimmed by 2 bases and J by 6 bases, leaving 17 bases between them. Germline CDR1 is MNHEY and CDR2 is SMNVEV (reference sequence). The CDR3 nucleotides read TGTGCCAGCAGTTTAAGGGTTCGGGGGGCCCGCGAGCAGTACTTC. Protein sequence: CASSLRVRGAREQYF.

In this sample, this clone turned up a few times. The genes are TRBV2 and TRBJ1-2, with 7 positions matching TRBD1. Germline V gives CDR1 SNHLY, CDR2 FYNNEI. Unmatched junction bases numbered 6, after V lost 10 bases and J lost 4 bases. This CDR3 has 12 residues. CDR3 sequence reads: CANARDSYGYTF. In DNA form, the CDR3 reads TGTGCCAACGCGAGGGACAGCTATGGCTACACCTTC.

The chain recombines TRBV2 with TRBJ1-2; TRBD1 agrees at 9 bases. The CDR3 is made up of 15 amino acids. J was trimmed by 4 bases and V by 2 bases; bases with no gene match: 5. Germline values: CDR1 SNHLY, CDR2 FYNNEI. The CDR3 bases are TGTGCCAGCAGTGAAAAAACAGGGGGCGCCTATGGCTACACCTTC. Protein sequence: CASSEKTGGAYGYTF.

This clone occurred once. The gene calls are TRBV19 and TRBJ1-3, with 7 bases that match TRBD1. This CDR3 has 18 amino acids. Germline CDR1 reads LNHDA; CDR2 reads SQIVND (reference sequence). V was clipped by 6 bases and J by 7 bases; unmatched bases: 21. In DNA form, the CDR3 reads TGTGCCAGTAGCGAGAAGCCCGGGACAGATCATCGTCGGAACACCATATATTTT. Its translation: CASSEKPGTDHRRNTIYF.

In this sample, this clone turned up a few times. The rearrangement joins TRBV5-6 to TRBJ1-1; tentatively, D is TRBD1 (5 bases). The CDR3 sequence is 17 residues long. Per germline, CDR1 SGHDT and CDR2 YYEEEE. V was shortened by 0 bases and J by 1 base, with 16 bases between the two germline ends. This CDR3 reads CASSLAWAGSKNTEAFF. CDR3 sequence (DNA): TGTGCCAGCAGCTTGGCCTGGGCAGGGTCTAAGAACACTGAAGCTTTCTTT.

The chain uses TRBV29-1 and TRBJ2-3; 8 bases are shared with TRBD2. Germline values: CDR1 SQVTM, CDR2 ANQGSEA. V gave up 5 bases and J gave up 4 bases; unmatched junction bases: 2. This CDR3 region has 12 residues. The CDR3 region is CSVSGGSDTQYF. CDR3 bases: TGCAGCGTTAGCGGGGGTTCAGATACGCAGTATTTT.

The gene calls are TRBV7-3 and TRBJ2-5, with D possibly matching TRBD1 (7 bases). The CDR3 has 18 amino acids. V lost 2 bases and J 7 bases, leaving 26 bases between the germline ends. The V gene's germline CDR1 is SGHTA and CDR2 FQGTGA. DNA for the CDR3: TGTGCCAGCAGCTTAGGAGGGGTGGGACAGAAGGCTACGGGGACCCAGTACTTC. As protein: CASSLGGVGQKATGTQYF. Full variable domain (missing parts from reference TRBV7-3 and TRBJ2-5): GAGVSQTPSNKVTEKGKYVELRCDPISGHTALYWYRQSLGQGPEFLIYFQGTGAADDSGLPNDRFFAVRPEGSVSTLKIQRTERGDSAVYLCASSLGGVGQKATGTQYFGPGTRLLVL.

The chain links TRBV29-1 to TRBJ2-1, with TRBD2 identical over 8 bases. The CDR3 length is 16 residues. From germline, CDR1 is SQVTM and CDR2 ANQGSEA. Trimming at V came to 6 bases and at J to 6 bases, leaving 16 bases not matched to a gene. CDR3 sequence reads: CSVAVGGAGAGNEQFF. CDR3 DNA sequence: TGCAGCGTAGCCGTGGGGGGAGCGGGAGCAGGCAATGAGCAGTTCTTC.

The genes are TRBV28 and TRBJ2-7; D gene uncertain. The CDR3 contains 12 residues. Germline assignment: CDR1 MDHEN and CDR2 SYDVKM. Trimming left V 2 bases short and J 7 bases short, with 9 bases between. The CDR3 region has the DNA TGTGCCAGCAGTTTAATTCGCAGGGAGCAGTACTTC. This encodes CASSLIRREQYF.

The rearrangement links TRBV28 to TRBJ1-4, with D uncertain. Germline values: CDR1 MDHEN, CDR2 SYDVKM. The V and J ends lost 2 bases and 0 bases respectively, with 7 bases between them. CDR3 length equals 15 residues. In DNA form, the CDR3 reads TGTGCCAGCAGTTTACACGGGGCAACTAATGAAAAACTGTTTTTT. This sequence encodes CASSLHGATNEKLFF.

The V call is TRBV7-6, the J call TRBJ2-7; D is possibly TRBD1 or TRBD2 (5 bases each). CDR1 and CDR2 from the germline V gene are SGHVS and FNYEAQ. V gave up 5 bases and J gave up 4 bases, with 15 bases separating them. The CDR3 loop spans 14 amino acids. The CDR3 here is CASSPGPVRYEQYF. CDR3 nucleotides: TGTGCCAGCAGCCCGGGGCCGGTTAGGTACGAGCAGTACTTC.

This clone was detected only a few times. Here the CDR3 DNA reads TGTGCCAGCAGCAGGCGAGCTCAGGGGCAGTATTTT. Protein product: CASSRRAQGQYF. The gene calls are TRBV5-6 and TRBJ2-3; maybe TRBD1 (5 bases). Trimming left V 4 bases short and J 11 bases short, with 14 bases between. CDR3 length: 12 residues. CDR1 and CDR2 from the germline V gene are SGHDT and YYEEEE.

The CDR3 loop is CASSTTTGSGGELFF. CDR3 DNA sequence: TGCGCCAGCAGCACCACAACAGGGTCGGGCGGGGAGCTGTTTTTT. The chain couples TRBV10-2 to TRBJ2-2; TRBD1 is a possible D gene (6 bases). Germline V lookup: CDR1 WSHSY, CDR2 SAAADI. V lost 6 bases and J 7 bases, leaving 18 bases between the germline ends. This CDR3 spans 15 amino acids.

This clone was detected only a few times. This chain links TRBV27 with TRBJ2-4; 8 nucleotides match TRBD2. The V gene's germline CDR1 is MNHEY and CDR2 SMNVEV (reference sequence). The length of the CDR3 is 15 residues. The ends lost 7 bases at V and 7 bases at J; junction bases unmatched: 12. CDR3 sequence: CASISGGAGVNIQYF. The DNA for the CDR3 is TGTGCCAGCATCTCCGGGGGAGCGGGAGTCAACATTCAGTACTTC.

V gene TRBV25-1 combines with J gene TRBJ2-2; either TRBD1 or TRBD2 may supply D (5 bases each). The germline gives CDR1 MGHDK, CDR2 SYGVNS. The ends were cut back, 5 bases at V and 5 bases at J, with 12 bases in the middle. CDR3 size: 14 residues. The CDR3 DNA is TGTGCCAGCAGTAGTTGGGGGTGGACCGGGGAGCTGTTTTTT. Its translation is CASSSWGWTGELFF.

This clone was recorded only once. The chain has TRBV6-1 and TRBJ2-7, with D perhaps given as TRBD1 or TRBD2 (6 bases each). Per the germline V gene, CDR1 is MNHNS and CDR2 is SASEGT. The CDR3 is 14 residues long. Trimming shortened V by 6 bases and J by 5 bases, and 17 bases separated the two germline ends. The CDR3 reads CASRYPGAVNEQYF. The CDR3 DNA follows: TGTGCCAGCAGGTATCCGGGGGCGGTCAACGAGCAGTACTTC.

The J gene is TRBJ2-5, the V gene TRBV7-9; 7 nucleotides match TRBD2. The V and J ends lost 1 base and 6 bases, in that order; junction bases with no gene match: 5. CDR1 is SEHNR and CDR2 is FQNEAQ in the germline V gene (reference sequence). This CDR3 has 14 residues. The CDR3 DNA follows: TGTGCCAGCAGCTTAGGAGGCGGGAGACAGACCCAGTACTTC. This gives the protein CASSLGGGRQTQYF.

The rearrangement joins TRBV5-8 to TRBJ1-5; D perhaps matches TRBD1 (6 bases). The CDR3 contains 15 residues. The germline V gene encodes CDR1 SGHTS and CDR2 YDEGEE. V was cut by 0 bases and J by 0 bases, with 7 bases left in between. The CDR3 sequence: CASSLGGHSNQPQHF. CDR3 nucleotides: TGTGCCAGCAGCTTGGGGGGGCATAGCAATCAGCCCCAGCATTTT.

This clone was found a few times. The chain joins TRBV28 to TRBJ1-1; the match to TRBD1 covers 7 bases. The germline V gene encodes CDR1 MDHEN and CDR2 SYDVKM. Trimming cost V 7 bases and J 12 bases; bases outside gene matches: 5. This CDR3 contains 10 residues. CDR3 DNA sequence: TGTGCCAGCAAGAGGGGACAGCCTTTCTTT. This codes for CASKRGQPFF. The variable domain in full, with the rest retrieved from reference TRBV28 and TRBJ1-1, is DVKVTQSSRYLVKRTGEKVFLECVQDMDHENMFWYRQDPGLGLRLIYFSYDVKMKEKGDIPEGYSVSREKKERFSLILESASTNQTSMYLCASKRGQPFFGQGTRLTVV.

The J gene is TRBJ2-3, the V gene TRBV4-2; D call uncertain. Germline V gene sequence: CDR1 LGHNA, CDR2 YNFKEQ. Trimming took off 1 base at V and 0 bases at J, with 11 bases between the two ends. There are 16 residues in the CDR3. In DNA, the CDR3 is TGTGCCAGCAGCCAAGGAGTGTCAGATAGCACAGATACGCAGTATTTT. Translation gives CASSQGVSDSTDTQYF.

The CDR3 region is CASRRTFNRGVWTGELFF. In DNA form, the CDR3 reads TGTGCCAGCCGAAGGACCTTTAACAGGGGTGTGTGGACCGGGGAGCTGTTTTTT. The V gene is TRBV27, the J gene TRBJ2-2, with 7 nucleotides matching TRBD1. Trimming cost V 8 bases and J 5 bases; bases outside gene matches: 20. Looked up from germline, CDR1 is MNHEY and CDR2 is SMNVEV (reference sequence). This CDR3 spans 18 amino acids.

This clone has a handful of counts. V usage is TRBV11-2 and J usage is TRBJ2-1, with a possible D match to TRBD1 (6 bases). Germline CDR1 SGHAT, CDR2 FQNNGV. V lost 4 bases, J lost 0 bases, and 10 bases lay in between. The CDR3 covers 15 residues. The CDR3 DNA reads TGTGCCAGCAGCTCCCGACAGGCCTCCTACAATGAGCAGTTCTTC. Translating gives CASSSRQASYNEQFF.

V and J are TRBV19 and TRBJ2-5, with D maybe TRBD2 (6 bases). Looked up from germline, CDR1 is LNHDA and CDR2 is SQIVND (reference sequence). This CDR3 contains 14 residues. V shed 5 bases and J shed 1 base, with 11 bases lying between them. DNA for the CDR3: TGTGCCAGTAGTCGGGACTTCAGCCAAGAGACCCAGTACTTC. Amino acids: CASSRDFSQETQYF.

The chain combines TRBV27 with TRBJ2-1; D may match TRBD1 or TRBD2 (7 bases each). The CDR3 has 16 amino acids. V lost 2 bases and J lost 4, with 15 bases in between. Germline assignment: CDR1 MNHEY and CDR2 SMNVEV (reference sequence). CDR3 loop: CASSLLAGGGYNEQFF. The CDR3 nucleotides are TGTGCCAGCAGTTTACTGGCAGGGGGGGGTTACAATGAGCAGTTCTTC.

V and J are TRBV7-2 and TRBJ2-5; a weak D match, TRBD2 (5 bases). From germline, CDR1 is SGHTA and CDR2 FQGNSA. Trimming removed 1 base from V and 4 bases from J, with 10 bases in between. The CDR3 has 14 amino acids. For the CDR3, the DNA is TGTGCCAGCAGCTTAGGGCTAGCCTCAGAGACCCAGTACTTC. This translates into CASSLGLASETQYF.

The chain joins TRBV28 to TRBJ2-6; D ambiguous. V gave up 8 bases and J gave up 0 bases, with 5 bases separating them. Germline V gene lookup returns CDR1 MDHEN and CDR2 SYDVKM. The CDR3 length is 13 residues. The CDR3 spells CASYSSGANVLTF. The CDR3 DNA reads TGTGCCAGCTACAGCTCTGGGGCCAACGTCCTGACTTTC. The full variable domain, completed using reference TRBV28 and TRBJ2-6, is DVKVTQSSRYLVKRTGEKVFLECVQDMDHENMFWYRQDPGLGLRLIYFSYDVKMKEKGDIPEGYSVSREKKERFSLILESASTNQTSMYLCASYSSGANVLTFGAGSRLTVL.

V usage is TRBV5-1 and J usage is TRBJ2-1; D gene ambiguous. The germline V gene encodes CDR1 SGHRS and CDR2 YFSETQ. V lost 0 bases and J lost 0, with 10 bases in between. This CDR3 has 16 amino acids. The CDR3 loop reads CASSLEGSHSYNEQFF. CDR3 bases: TGCGCCAGCAGCTTGGAAGGTAGCCACTCCTACAATGAGCAGTTCTTC. Variable domain in full (rest from reference TRBV5-1 and TRBJ2-1): KAGVTQTPRYLIKTRGQQVTLSCSPISGHRSVSWYQQTPGQGLQFLFEYFSETQRNKGNFPGRFSGRQFSNSRSEMNVSTLELGDSALYLCASSLEGSHSYNEQFFGPGTRLTVL.

This clone has only one observation. The chain couples TRBV19 to TRBJ2-6, with D unresolved. V lost 1 base and J 0 bases, leaving 13 bases between the germline ends. There are 18 residues in the CDR3. CDR1 and CDR2 (germline): LNHDA, SQIVND (reference sequence). The CDR3 DNA follows: TGTGCCAGTAGTATAGTCCCTAGACTGTCCTCTGGGGCCAACGTCCTGACTTTC. This codes for CASSIVPRLSSGANVLTF.

This clone was detected only a few times. The rearrangement links TRBV30 to TRBJ1-1, with a weak D call TRBD1 (6 bases). The germline V and J ends were trimmed by 5 bases and 3 bases, with 16 bases remaining between them. The CDR3 contains 14 residues. Germline V lookup: CDR1 GTSNPN, CDR2 SVGIG (reference sequence). CDR3 region: CAWQTGRKDTEAFF. In DNA form, the CDR3 reads TGTGCCTGGCAGACAGGACGTAAAGACACTGAAGCTTTCTTT.